This entry features one TCR beta chain sequence. The record originates from a study of T cell responses to AZD1222 COVID-19 vaccine. Profiling relied on immunoSEQ multiplex PCR, and the TCRdb table lists in-frame clones only, not all of them. The sample holds about 99,000 clones, 80% to 95% seen once. CDR3 size: 13 residues. V was clipped by 1 base and J by 5 bases, with 9 bases between them. Germline-derived CDR1 and CDR2 are SGHTA and FQGNSA. This sequence joins TRBV7-2 and TRBJ2-7; D ambiguous. The sequences come from peripheral blood, collected 28 days after the second AZD1222 dose. The TCR sequence derives from an adult who received the AZD1222 COVID-19 vaccine. CDR3 coding DNA: TGTGCCAGCAGCTTAGGGCCCCGAAACGAGCAGTACTTC. It translates to CASSLGPRNEQYF.